Below, 13 T cell receptor beta chains from the same sample are listed, as sequenced in a study of CD8+ T cells in alopecia areata. Treatment specified: oral pan-JAK inhibitor, 5-10 mg twice daily. Once RNA had been extracted, it was reverse transcribed into cDNA to act as the sequencing template. TCRdb's table, derived via immunoSEQ multiplex PCR, lists solely in-frame clones and lacks some. The sample carries 200,000 or so clones, under 40% recorded once. The sequencing here drew on CD4+ T cells sorted from blood, taken at approximately week 30, from a patient treated with tofacitinib. The receptors were gathered from a human donor with alopecia areata.

J is TRBJ2-3 and V is TRBV28, with a possible D match to TRBD1 (6 bases). CDR3 length: 15 residues. Germline V lookup: CDR1 MDHEN, CDR2 SYDVKM. Trimming left V 2 bases short and J 0 bases short, with 9 bases between. The CDR3 sequence: CASSLPGASTDTQYF. The DNA of the CDR3 is TGTGCCAGCAGTTTACCAGGGGCTAGCACAGATACGCAGTATTTT. The full variable domain, with the rest looked up from reference TRBV28 and TRBJ2-3, is DVKVTQSSRYLVKRTGEKVFLECVQDMDHENMFWYRQDPGLGLRLIYFSYDVKMKEKGDIPEGYSVSREKKERFSLILESASTNQTSMYLCASSLPGASTDTQYFGPGTRLTVL.

The chain employs TRBV30 and TRBJ2-3; weak D call: TRBD2 (6 bases). Trimming pared 3 bases from V and 4 bases from J, leaving 8 bases between. Per germline, CDR1 GTSNPN and CDR2 SVGIG (reference sequence). This CDR3 region has 12 residues. DNA of the CDR3: TGTGCCTGGAGGCGGGGCGCAGATACGCAGTATTTT. This codes for CAWRRGADTQYF.

In this sample, this clone turned up many times. The CDR3 protein is CSGGQPTEAFF. The CDR3 DNA reads as TGCAGCGGCGGACAGCCTACTGAAGCTTTCTTT. The V call is TRBV29-1, the J call TRBJ1-1; possibly TRBD1 for D (6 bases). Germline loops: CDR1 SQVTM, CDR2 ANQGSEA. The CDR3 spans 11 residues. The V and J ends lost 7 bases and 5 bases respectively, with 11 bases between them.

The chain is built from TRBV7-9 and TRBJ2-7; 10 bases are shared with TRBD1. CDR1 is SEHNR, CDR2 FQNEAQ, per germline (reference sequence). The trim removed 5 bases at V and 3 bases at J, leaving 10 bases unmatched. This CDR3 has 16 amino acids. This CDR3 reads CASSEWDRGNIYEQYF. Written as DNA, the CDR3 is TGTGCCAGCAGCGAATGGGACAGGGGAAATATCTACGAGCAGTACTTC.

This rearrangement joins TRBV30 to TRBJ2-3; D not certain. CDR3 size: 13 residues. Trimming took off 4 bases at V and 1 base at J, with 9 bases between the two ends. Germline lookup yields CDR1 GTSNPN and CDR2 SVGIG (reference sequence). CDR3 DNA: TGTGCCTGGATAAGTCCAGGCACAGATACGCAGTATTTT. Protein sequence: CAWISPGTDTQYF. Combining the CDR3 with reference TRBV30 and TRBJ2-3 gives the whole variable domain SQTIHQWPATLVQPVGSPLSLECTVEGTSNPNLYWYRQAAGRGLQLLFYSVGIGQISSEVPQNLSASRPQDRQFILSSKKLLLSDSGFYLCAWISPGTDTQYFGPGTRLTVL.

This clone has just a few counts. The chain couples TRBV29-1 to TRBJ1-2; weak D call: TRBD1 (5 bases). The germline V and J ends were trimmed by 5 bases and 2 bases, with 18 bases remaining between them. Germline V gene sequence: CDR1 SQVTM, CDR2 ANQGSEA. The CDR3 is made up of 15 amino acids. DNA for the CDR3: TGCAGCGTTAGAAAGGCAGGGAAGGCGAACTATGGCTACACCTTC. Protein product: CSVRKAGKANYGYTF.

The CDR3 here is CASSLVGEQFF. CDR3 sequence (DNA): TGTGCCAGCAGCTTAGTGGGGGAGCAGTTCTTC. The J gene is TRBJ2-1, the V gene TRBV7-9; D gene ambiguous. CDR3 length: 11 residues. V lost 1 base and J lost 10, with 5 bases in between. Germline CDR1 SEHNR, CDR2 FQNEAQ (reference sequence).

V is TRBV5-1 and J is TRBJ1-4; D is perhaps TRBD1 (5 bases). V lost 0 bases and J 6 bases, leaving 18 bases between the germline ends. The CDR3 sequence is 17 residues long. Germline-derived CDR1 and CDR2 are SGHRS and YFSETQ. DNA for the CDR3: TGCGCCAGCAGCTTGGGTCAGGGTCCCCCGCGATATGAAAAACTGTTTTTT. Translation gives CASSLGQGPPRYEKLFF.

This clone was seen a handful of times. The CDR3, as DNA: TGTGCCAGCAGTTCCGGACTTTCTAACTATGGCTACACCTTC. Its translation: CASSSGLSNYGYTF. V is TRBV28 and J is TRBJ1-2; D is uncertain. CDR1 is MDHEN, CDR2 SYDVKM, per germline. The CDR3 has 14 residues. V shed 4 bases and J shed 0 bases, with 9 bases lying between them.

This clone appeared a few times. The rearrangement joins TRBV5-1 to TRBJ2-7; unclear D gene. Germline V gives CDR1 SGHRS, CDR2 YFSETQ. The CDR3 length is 11 residues. V was pared by 1 base and J by 7 bases, with 6 bases between. Here the CDR3 DNA reads TGCGCCAGCAGCTTGTCAGTGGAGCAGTACTTC. Translation: CASSLSVEQYF.

This clone has just a few counts. The gene calls are TRBV5-4 and TRBJ2-7; D remains ambiguous. V was cut by 2 bases and J by 2 bases, with 11 bases left in between. Germline V gives CDR1 SGHNT, CDR2 YYREEE (reference sequence). CDR3 length equals 14 residues. The CDR3 loop reads CASSFGLDTYEQYF. CDR3 nucleotide sequence: TGTGCCAGCAGCTTTGGCCTAGATACCTACGAGCAGTACTTC.

This clone was counted a few times. V is TRBV5-6 and J is TRBJ2-3; D gene ambiguous. Trimming stripped 1 base from V and 1 base from J, with 10 bases between. This CDR3 region has 15 residues. Looked up from germline, CDR1 is SGHDT and CDR2 is YYEEEE. The DNA for the CDR3 is TGTGCCAGCAGCTTGATAACCGAAGGCACAGATACGCAGTATTTT. Translating it yields CASSLITEGTDTQYF.

The gene calls are TRBV2 and TRBJ2-1; TRBD2 aligns across 11 bases. Trimming at V came to 7 bases and at J to 4 bases, leaving 3 bases not matched to a gene. CDR1 SNHLY and CDR2 FYNNEI come from the germline V gene. This CDR3 contains 14 residues. In nucleotides, the CDR3 is TGTGCCAGCAAACTAGCGGGGGATTACAATGAGCAGTTCTTC. Protein sequence: CASKLAGDYNEQFF.